The present T cell receptor (beta chain) was sequenced within a study of human T cells and chemical hapten exposure. TCRdb re-called the RACE reads with MiXCR, one entry per CDR3 protein. This sample has approximately 110,000 distinct CDR3 sequences, with 11% found just once. As for time point: patch test 1, 2 weeks after DPC sensitization. Treatment defined: therapeutic diphenylcyclopropenone sensitization with weekly scalp DPC. The CDR3 totals 14 residues. The V gene lost 4 bases and the J gene lost 4 bases, with 16 bases spanning the gap. Germline loops: CDR1 DFQATT, CDR2 SNEGSKA (reference sequence).

This clonotype was sampled from a woman aged 40 to 50 with alopecia areata. Some clones in this sample may be carry-over from other donors' samples. Material: whole blood, obtained in connection with sensitization to the hapten diphenylcyclopropenone (DPC). V gene TRBV20-1 combines with J gene TRBJ1-2; D unresolved. The CDR3 protein is CSATHPTQVYGYTF. DNA of the CDR3: TGCAGTGCTACCCACCCGACCCAAGTCTATGGCTACACCTTC.